One and the same sample provided the 3 T cell receptor beta chains below, sequenced in a study of monozygotic twins with inflammatory bowel disease. Each CDR3 protein gets one entry in TCRdb, which reprocessed the 5' RACE reads and gives no DNA. The sample table includes about 300,000 distinct CDR3 sequences. Sequenced: blood. These TCRs come from a human donor with ulcerative colitis or Crohn's disease, or a healthy co-twin of an affected twin (not recorded which).

The chain carries TRBV30 and TRBJ1-4. The CDR3 runs to 16 residues. The germline V gene encodes CDR1 GTSNPN and CDR2 SVGIG (reference sequence). CDR3 residues: CAWSVLRPGRSEKLFF.

The chain couples TRBV12-3 or TRBV12-4 to TRBJ2-1; the TRBD2 assignment by TCRdb is unverifiable without DNA. The CDR3 runs to 14 residues. The CDR3 loop reads CASSFGGAVNEQFF.

The chain has TRBV7-2 and TRBJ2-1. This CDR3 is 15 amino acids long. Germline loops: CDR1 SGHTA, CDR2 FQGNSA. This CDR3 is CASSLSGVTYNEQFF.